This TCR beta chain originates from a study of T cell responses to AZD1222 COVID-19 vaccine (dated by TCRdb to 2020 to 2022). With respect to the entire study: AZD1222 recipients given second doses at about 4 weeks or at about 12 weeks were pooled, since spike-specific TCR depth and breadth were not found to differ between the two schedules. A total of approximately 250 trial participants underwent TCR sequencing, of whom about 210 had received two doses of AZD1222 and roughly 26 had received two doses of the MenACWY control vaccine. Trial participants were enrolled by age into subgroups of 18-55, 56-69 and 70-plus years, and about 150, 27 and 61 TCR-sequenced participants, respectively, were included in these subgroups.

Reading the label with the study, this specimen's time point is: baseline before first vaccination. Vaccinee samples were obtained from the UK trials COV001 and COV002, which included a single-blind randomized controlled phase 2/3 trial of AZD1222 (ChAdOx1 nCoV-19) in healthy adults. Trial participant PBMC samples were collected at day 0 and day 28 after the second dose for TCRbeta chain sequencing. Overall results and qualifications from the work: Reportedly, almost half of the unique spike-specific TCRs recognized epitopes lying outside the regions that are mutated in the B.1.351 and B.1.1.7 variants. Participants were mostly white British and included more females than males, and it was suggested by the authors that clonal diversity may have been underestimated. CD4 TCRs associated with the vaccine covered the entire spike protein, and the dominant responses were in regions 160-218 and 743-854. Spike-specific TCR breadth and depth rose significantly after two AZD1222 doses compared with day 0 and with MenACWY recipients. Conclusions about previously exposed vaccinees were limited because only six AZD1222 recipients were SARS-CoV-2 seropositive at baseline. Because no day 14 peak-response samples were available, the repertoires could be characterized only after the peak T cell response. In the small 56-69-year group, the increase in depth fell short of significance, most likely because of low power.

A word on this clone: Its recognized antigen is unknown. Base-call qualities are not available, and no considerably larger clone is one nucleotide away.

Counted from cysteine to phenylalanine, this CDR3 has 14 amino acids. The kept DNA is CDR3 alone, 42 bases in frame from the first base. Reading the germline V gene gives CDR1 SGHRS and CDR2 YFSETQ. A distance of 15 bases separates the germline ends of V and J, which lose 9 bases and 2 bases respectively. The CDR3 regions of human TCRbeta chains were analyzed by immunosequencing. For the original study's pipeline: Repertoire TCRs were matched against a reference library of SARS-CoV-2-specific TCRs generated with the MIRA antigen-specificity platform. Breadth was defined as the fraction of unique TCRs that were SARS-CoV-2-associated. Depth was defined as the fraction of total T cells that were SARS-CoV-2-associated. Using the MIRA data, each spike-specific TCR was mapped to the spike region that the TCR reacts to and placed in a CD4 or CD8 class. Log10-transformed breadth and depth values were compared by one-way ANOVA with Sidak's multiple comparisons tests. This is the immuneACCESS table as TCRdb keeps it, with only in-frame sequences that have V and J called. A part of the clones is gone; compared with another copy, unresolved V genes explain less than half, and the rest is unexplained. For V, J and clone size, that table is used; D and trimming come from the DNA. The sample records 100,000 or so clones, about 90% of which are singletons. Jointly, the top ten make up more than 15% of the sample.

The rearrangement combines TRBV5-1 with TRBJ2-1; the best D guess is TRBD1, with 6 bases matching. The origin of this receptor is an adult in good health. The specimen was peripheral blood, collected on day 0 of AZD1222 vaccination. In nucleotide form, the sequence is TGCGCCACCAGTGAACAGGGCCCCTACAATGAGCAGTTCTTC. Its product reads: CATSEQGPYNEQFF.